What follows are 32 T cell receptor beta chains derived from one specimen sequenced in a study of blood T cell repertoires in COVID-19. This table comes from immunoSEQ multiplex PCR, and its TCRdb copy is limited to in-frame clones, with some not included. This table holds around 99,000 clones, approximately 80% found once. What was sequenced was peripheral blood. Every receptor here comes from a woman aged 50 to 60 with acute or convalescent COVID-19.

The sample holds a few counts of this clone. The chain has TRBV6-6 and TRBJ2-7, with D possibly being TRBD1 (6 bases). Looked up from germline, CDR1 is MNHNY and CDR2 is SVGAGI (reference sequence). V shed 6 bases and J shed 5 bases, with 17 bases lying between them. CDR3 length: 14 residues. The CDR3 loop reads CASRPDRSGNEQYF. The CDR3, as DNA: TGTGCCAGCAGACCCGACAGGTCCGGGAACGAGCAGTACTTC.

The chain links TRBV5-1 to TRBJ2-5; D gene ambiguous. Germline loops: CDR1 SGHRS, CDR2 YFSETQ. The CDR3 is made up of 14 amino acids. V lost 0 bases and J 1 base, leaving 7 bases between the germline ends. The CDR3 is CASSLATVQETQYF. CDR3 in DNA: TGCGCCAGCAGCTTGGCCACAGTCCAAGAGACCCAGTACTTC. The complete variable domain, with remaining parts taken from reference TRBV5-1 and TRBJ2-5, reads KAGVTQTPRYLIKTRGQQVTLSCSPISGHRSVSWYQQTPGQGLQFLFEYFSETQRNKGNFPGRFSGRQFSNSRSEMNVSTLELGDSALYLCASSLATVQETQYFGPGTRLLVL.

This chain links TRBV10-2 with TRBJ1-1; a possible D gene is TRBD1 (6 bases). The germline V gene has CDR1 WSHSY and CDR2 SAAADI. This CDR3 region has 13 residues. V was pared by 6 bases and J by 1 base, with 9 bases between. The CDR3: CASRGRGNTEAFF. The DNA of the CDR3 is TGCGCCAGCAGAGGCAGGGGGAACACTGAAGCTTTCTTT.

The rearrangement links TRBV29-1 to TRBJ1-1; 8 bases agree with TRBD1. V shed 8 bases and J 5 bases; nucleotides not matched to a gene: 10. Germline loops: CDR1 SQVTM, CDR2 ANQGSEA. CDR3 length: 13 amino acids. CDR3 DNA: TGCAGCTCCACAGGGGGGATACGGACTGAAGCTTTCTTT. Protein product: CSSTGGIRTEAFF.

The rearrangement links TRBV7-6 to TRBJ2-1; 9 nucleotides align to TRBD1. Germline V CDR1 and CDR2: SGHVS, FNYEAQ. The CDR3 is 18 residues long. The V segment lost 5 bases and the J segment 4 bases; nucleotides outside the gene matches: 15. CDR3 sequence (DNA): TGTGCCAGCAGCCCCACAGCCCCACAGGGGGCGGGATACAATGAGCAGTTCTTC. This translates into CASSPTAPQGAGYNEQFF. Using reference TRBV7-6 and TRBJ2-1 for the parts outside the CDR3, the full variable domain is GAGVSQSPRYKVTKRGQDVALRCDPISGHVSLYWYRQALGQGPEFLTYFNYEAQQDKSGLPNDRFSAERPEGSISTLTIQRTEQRDSAMYRCASSPTAPQGAGYNEQFFGPGTRLTVL.

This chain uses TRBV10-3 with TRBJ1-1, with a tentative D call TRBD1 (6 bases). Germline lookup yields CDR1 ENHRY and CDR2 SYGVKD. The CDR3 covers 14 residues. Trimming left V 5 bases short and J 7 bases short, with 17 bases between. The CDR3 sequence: CAISTYRDLGEAFF. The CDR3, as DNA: TGTGCCATCAGTACTTACAGGGATCTCGGTGAAGCTTTCTTT.

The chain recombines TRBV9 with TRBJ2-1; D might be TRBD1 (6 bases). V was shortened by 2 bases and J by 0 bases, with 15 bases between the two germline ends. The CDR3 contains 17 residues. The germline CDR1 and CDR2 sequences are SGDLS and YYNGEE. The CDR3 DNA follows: TGTGCCAGCAGCGTTACCGGACAGAGAAGCTCCTACAATGAGCAGTTCTTC. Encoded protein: CASSVTGQRSSYNEQFF.

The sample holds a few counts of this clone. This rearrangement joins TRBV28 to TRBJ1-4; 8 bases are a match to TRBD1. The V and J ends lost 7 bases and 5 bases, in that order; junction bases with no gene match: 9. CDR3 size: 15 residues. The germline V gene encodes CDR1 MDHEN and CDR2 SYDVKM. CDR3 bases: TGTGCCAGCACCGATAGGACAGGGCTGAATGAAAAACTGTTTTTT. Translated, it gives CASTDRTGLNEKLFF.

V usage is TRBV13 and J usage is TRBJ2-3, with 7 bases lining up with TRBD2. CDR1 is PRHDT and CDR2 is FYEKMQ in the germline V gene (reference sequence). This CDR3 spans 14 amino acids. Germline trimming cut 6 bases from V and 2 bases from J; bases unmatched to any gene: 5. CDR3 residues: CASSLGGYTDTQYF. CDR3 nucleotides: TGTGCCAGCAGTCTGGGAGGGTACACAGATACGCAGTATTTT.

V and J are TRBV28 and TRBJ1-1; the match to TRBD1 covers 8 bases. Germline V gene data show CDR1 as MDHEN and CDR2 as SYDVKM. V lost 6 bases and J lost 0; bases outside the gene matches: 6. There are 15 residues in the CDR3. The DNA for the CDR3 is TGTGCCAGCAGGCTAACAGGGGGGATGAACACTGAAGCTTTCTTT. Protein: CASRLTGGMNTEAFF.

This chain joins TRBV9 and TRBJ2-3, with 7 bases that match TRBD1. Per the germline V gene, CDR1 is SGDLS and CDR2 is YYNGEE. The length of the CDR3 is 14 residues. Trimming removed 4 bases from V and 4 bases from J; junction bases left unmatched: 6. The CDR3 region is CASSLRQGADTQYF. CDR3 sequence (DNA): TGTGCCAGCAGCTTAAGACAGGGAGCAGATACGCAGTATTTT.

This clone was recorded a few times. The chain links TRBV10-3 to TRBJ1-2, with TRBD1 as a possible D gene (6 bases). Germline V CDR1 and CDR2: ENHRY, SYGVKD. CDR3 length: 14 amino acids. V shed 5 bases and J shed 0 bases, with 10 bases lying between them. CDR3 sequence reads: CAISLDSTNYGYTF. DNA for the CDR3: TGTGCCATCAGTCTGGACAGTACTAACTATGGCTACACCTTC.

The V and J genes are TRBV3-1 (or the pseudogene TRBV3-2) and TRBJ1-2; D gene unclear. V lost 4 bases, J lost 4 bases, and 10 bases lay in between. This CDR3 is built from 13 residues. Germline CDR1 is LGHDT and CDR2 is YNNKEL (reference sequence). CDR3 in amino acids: CASSRGGFYGYTF. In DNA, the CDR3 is TGTGCCAGCAGCCGCGGAGGGTTCTATGGCTACACCTTC.

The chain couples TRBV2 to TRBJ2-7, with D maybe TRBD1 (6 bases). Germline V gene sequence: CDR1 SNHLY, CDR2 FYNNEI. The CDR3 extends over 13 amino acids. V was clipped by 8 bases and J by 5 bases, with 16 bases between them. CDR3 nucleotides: TGTGCCAGCTTCCGGGTGACAGGCGACGAGCAGTACTTC. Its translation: CASFRVTGDEQYF.

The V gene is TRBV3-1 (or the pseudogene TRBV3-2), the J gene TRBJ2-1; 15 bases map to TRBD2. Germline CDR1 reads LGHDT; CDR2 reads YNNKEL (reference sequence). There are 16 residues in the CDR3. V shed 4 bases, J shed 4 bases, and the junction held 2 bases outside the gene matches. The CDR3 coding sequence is TGTGCCAGCAGCCGGACTAGCGGGGGGGGATACAATGAGCAGTTCTTC. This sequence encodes CASSRTSGGGYNEQFF.

The CDR3 spells CATTGHGGAYEQFF. CDR3 DNA sequence: TGTGCGACAACCGGGCATGGGGGGGCATATGAGCAGTTCTTC. The chain is built from TRBV7-2 and TRBJ2-1, with D tentatively TRBD2 (7 bases). The CDR3 is 14 amino acids. Germline CDR1 is SGHTA and CDR2 is FQGNSA.

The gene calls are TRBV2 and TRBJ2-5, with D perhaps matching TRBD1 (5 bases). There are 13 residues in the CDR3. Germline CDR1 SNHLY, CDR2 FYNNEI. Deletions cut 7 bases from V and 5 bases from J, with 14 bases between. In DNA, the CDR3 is TGTGCCAGCACGTACATAGGGGATGAGACCCAGTACTTC. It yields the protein CASTYIGDETQYF.

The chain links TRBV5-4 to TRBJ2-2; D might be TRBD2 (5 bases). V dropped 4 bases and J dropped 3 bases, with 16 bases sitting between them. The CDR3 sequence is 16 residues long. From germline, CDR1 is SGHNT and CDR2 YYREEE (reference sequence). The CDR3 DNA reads TGTGCCAGCAGCCCCACCACGGGGTGGGACACCGGGGAGCTGTTTTTT. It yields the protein CASSPTTGWDTGELFF.

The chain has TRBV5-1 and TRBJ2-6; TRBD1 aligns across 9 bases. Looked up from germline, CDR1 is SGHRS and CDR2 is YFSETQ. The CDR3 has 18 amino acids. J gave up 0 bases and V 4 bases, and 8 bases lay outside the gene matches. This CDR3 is CASSPRTGESSGANVLTF. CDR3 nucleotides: TGCGCCAGCAGCCCGAGGACAGGGGAATCCTCTGGGGCCAACGTCCTGACTTTC.

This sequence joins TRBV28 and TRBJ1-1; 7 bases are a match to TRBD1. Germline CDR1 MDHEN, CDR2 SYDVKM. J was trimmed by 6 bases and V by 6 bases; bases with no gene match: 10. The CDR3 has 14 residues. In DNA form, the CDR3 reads TGTGCCAGCAGACCTACAGGGGAAAATTCTGAAGCTTTCTTT. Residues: CASRPTGENSEAFF.

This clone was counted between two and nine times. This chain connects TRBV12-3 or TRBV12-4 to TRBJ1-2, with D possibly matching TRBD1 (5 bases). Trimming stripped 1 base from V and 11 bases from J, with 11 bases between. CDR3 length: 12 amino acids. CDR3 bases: TGTGCCAGCAGTTTAGATCGGGGGTCTTACACCTTC. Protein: CASSLDRGSYTF.

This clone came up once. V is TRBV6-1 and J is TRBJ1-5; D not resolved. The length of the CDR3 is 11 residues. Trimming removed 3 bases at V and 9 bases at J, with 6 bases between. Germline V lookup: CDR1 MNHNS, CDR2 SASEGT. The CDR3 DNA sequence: TGTGCCAGCAGTGAGACTCTGCCCCAGCATTTT. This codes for CASSETLPQHF.

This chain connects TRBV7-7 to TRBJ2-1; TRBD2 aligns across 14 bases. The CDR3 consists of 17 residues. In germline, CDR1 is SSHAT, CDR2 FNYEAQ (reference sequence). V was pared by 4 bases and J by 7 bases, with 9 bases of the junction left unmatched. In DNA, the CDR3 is TGTGCCAGCAGCTCTGGACTAGCGGGGGGAAGTAGGAATGAGCAGTTCTTC. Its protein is CASSSGLAGGSRNEQFF.

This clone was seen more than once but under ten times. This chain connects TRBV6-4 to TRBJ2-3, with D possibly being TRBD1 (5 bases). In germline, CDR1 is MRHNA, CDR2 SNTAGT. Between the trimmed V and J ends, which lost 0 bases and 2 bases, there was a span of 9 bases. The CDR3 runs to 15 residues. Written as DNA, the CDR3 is TGTGCCAGCAGTGACTCTGGCAGGGCCACAGATACGCAGTATTTT. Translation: CASSDSGRATDTQYF.

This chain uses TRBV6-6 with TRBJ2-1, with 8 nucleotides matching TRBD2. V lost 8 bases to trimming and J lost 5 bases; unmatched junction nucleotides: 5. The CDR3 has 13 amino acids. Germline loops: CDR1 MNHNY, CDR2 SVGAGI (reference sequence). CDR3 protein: CASRGLANNEQFF. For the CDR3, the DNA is TGTGCCAGCCGAGGACTAGCTAACAATGAGCAGTTCTTC.

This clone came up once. The CDR3 is CASSPRDTGLNSPLHF. The CDR3 DNA is TGTGCCAGCAGCCCAAGAGACACCGGCCTTAATTCACCCCTCCACTTT. The chain recombines TRBV9 with TRBJ1-6, with D uncertain. The V gene's germline CDR1 is SGDLS and CDR2 YYNGEE. V was cut by 4 bases and J by 6 bases, with 17 bases left in between. The CDR3 contains 16 residues.

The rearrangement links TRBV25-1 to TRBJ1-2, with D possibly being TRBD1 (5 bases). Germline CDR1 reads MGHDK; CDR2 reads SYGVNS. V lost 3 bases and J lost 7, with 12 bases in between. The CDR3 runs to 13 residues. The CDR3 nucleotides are TGTGCCAGCAGTGAGGGGCAGATAGGTGGCTACACCTTC. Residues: CASSEGQIGGYTF.

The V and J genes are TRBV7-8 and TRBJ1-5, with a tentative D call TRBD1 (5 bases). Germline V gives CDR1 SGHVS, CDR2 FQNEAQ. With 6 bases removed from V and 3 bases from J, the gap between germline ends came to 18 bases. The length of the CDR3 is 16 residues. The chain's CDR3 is CASRSSGSRDNQPQHF. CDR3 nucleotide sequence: TGTGCCAGCAGATCGAGTGGGTCCAGGGACAATCAGCCCCAGCATTTT.

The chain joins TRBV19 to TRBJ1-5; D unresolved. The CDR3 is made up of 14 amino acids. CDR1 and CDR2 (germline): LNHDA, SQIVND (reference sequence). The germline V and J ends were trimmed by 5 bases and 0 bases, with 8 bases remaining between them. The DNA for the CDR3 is TGTGCCAGTAGTGAACAGTATAGCAATCAGCCCCAGCATTTT. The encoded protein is CASSEQYSNQPQHF.

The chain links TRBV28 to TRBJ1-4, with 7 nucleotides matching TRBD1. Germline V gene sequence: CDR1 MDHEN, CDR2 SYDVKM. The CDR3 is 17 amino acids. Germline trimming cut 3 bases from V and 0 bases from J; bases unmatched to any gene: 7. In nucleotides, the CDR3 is TGTGCCAGCAGTTTCCCGACAGGGATGCCAACTAATGAAAAACTGTTTTTT. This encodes CASSFPTGMPTNEKLFF.

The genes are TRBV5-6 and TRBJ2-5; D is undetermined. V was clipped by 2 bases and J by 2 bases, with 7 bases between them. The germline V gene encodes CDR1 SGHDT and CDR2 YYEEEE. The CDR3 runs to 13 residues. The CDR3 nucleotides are TGTGCCAGCAGCTTCGAGCCGCAAGAGACCCAGTACTTC. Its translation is CASSFEPQETQYF.

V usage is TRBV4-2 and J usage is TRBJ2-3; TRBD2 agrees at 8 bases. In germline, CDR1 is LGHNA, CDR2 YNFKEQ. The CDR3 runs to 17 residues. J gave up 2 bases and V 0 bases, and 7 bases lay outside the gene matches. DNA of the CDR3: TGTGCCAGCAGCCAAGACGGCCCAGCGGGGGACACAGATACGCAGTATTTT. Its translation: CASSQDGPAGDTDTQYF.